Following are 7 T cell receptor beta chains from one sample sequenced in a study of T cell responses to AZD1222 COVID-19 vaccine. Sequenced by immunoSEQ multiplex PCR; TCRdb stores in-frame clones only, minus some. The data contain roughly 160,000 clones, around nine tenths of them seen just once; the ten biggest clones take up approximately 5.7%. Sample: peripheral blood, taken on day 0 of AZD1222 vaccination. These receptors were obtained from an adult in good health.

This clone was found a few times. The V gene is TRBV21-1, the J gene TRBJ2-7; the table calls TRBD1, which could not be checked here. TRBV21-1 is a recognized pseudogene. The CDR3 contains 18 residues. This CDR3 reads CASTPTLPDRTGLLEQYF. CDR3 nucleotides: TGTGCCAGCACCCCGACCCTCCCCGACCGGACAGGCCTGCTCGAGCAGTACTTC.

The chain recombines TRBV7-3 with TRBJ2-1, with D possibly TRBD2 on 7 matching bases. Per the germline V gene, CDR1 is SGHTA and CDR2 is FQGTGA. The CDR3 contains 15 residues. Trimming left V 8 bases short and J 7 bases short, with 21 bases between. Written as DNA, the CDR3 is TGTGCCAGCGCCCCGACGGGGGGCTATTTAAATGAGCAGTTCTTC. It specifies CASAPTGGYLNEQFF.

This sequence joins TRBV4-1 and TRBJ2-7, with D possibly called TRBD1 or TRBD2 (5 bases each). Gene TRBJ2-1 matches the end of the DNA better, so the J call may be wrong. Germline V gives CDR1 MGHRA, CDR2 YSYEKL. CDR3 length equals 15 residues. CDR3: CASSQQRDPLHEQFF. CDR3 sequence (DNA): TGCGCCAGCAGCCAACAACGGGACCCACTACATGAGCAGTTCTTC.

This chain connects TRBV5-8 to TRBJ2-2; tentatively, D is TRBD1 or TRBD2 (5 bases each). V was clipped by 4 bases and J by 6 bases, with 19 bases between them. This CDR3 comprises 16 residues. Germline-derived CDR1 and CDR2 are SGHTS and YDEGEE. CDR3 region: CASSTRQGPSAGELFF. For the CDR3, the DNA is TGTGCCAGCAGCACCCGCCAGGGACCCAGTGCCGGGGAGCTGTTTTTT.

This sequence joins TRBV27 and TRBJ2-6; D is possibly TRBD1 (5 bases). The CDR3 covers 14 residues. Germline CDR1 MNHEY, CDR2 SMNVEV (reference sequence). V dropped 3 bases and J dropped 4 bases, with 7 bases sitting between them. Written as DNA, the CDR3 is TGTGCCAGCAGTTTCCAGGGCGGGGCCAACGTCCTGACTTTC. This codes for CASSFQGGANVLTF.

V is TRBV19 and J is TRBJ2-7, with D possibly being TRBD1 or TRBD2 (6 bases each). Germline values: CDR1 LNHDA, CDR2 SQIVND (reference sequence). CDR3 length: 13 residues. Trimming removed 11 bases at V and 1 base at J, with 15 bases between. The CDR3 coding sequence is TGTGCCGGTAATGCGGGACAATCCTACGAGCAGTACTTC. Protein sequence: CAGNAGQSYEQYF.

The V and J genes are TRBV6-2 or TRBV6-3 and TRBJ2-1; D uncertain. Germline CDR1 is MNHEY and CDR2 is SVGEGT. The CDR3 spans 14 residues. Trimming pared 2 bases from V and 6 bases from J, leaving 11 bases between. The CDR3 is CASSYSLESNEQFF. CDR3 in DNA: TGTGCCAGCAGTTACAGCCTAGAGAGCAATGAGCAGTTCTTC.